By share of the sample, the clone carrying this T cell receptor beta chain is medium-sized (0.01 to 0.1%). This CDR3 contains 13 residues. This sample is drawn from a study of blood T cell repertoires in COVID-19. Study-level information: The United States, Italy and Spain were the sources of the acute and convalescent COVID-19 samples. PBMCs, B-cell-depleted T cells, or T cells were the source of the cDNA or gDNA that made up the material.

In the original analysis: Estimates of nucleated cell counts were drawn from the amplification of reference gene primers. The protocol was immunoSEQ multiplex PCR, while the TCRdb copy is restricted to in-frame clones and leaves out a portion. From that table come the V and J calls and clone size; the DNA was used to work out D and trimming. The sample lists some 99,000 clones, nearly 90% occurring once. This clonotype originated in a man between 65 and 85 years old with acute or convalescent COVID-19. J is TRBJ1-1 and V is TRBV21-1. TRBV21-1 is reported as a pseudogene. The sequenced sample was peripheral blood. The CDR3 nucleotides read TGTGCCAGCAGCACACCTAGGTACACTGAAGCTTTCTTT. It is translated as CASSTPRYTEAFF.